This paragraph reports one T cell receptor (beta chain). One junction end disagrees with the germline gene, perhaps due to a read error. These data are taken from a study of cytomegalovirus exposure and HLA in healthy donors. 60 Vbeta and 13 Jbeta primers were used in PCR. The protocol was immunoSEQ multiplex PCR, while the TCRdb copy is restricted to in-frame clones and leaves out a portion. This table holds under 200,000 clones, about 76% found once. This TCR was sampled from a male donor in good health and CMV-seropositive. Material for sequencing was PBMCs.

CDR3 region: CASSLDGGNGQFF. The CDR3 DNA reads as TGTGCCAGCAGCTTAGATGGGGGGAATGGGCAGTTCTTC. This sequence joins TRBV7-9 and TRBJ2-1; D is perhaps TRBD2 (6 bases). Germline loops: CDR1 SEHNR, CDR2 FQNEAQ (reference sequence). The CDR3 totals 13 residues.